Shown below are 14 T cell receptor beta chains from a single sample sequenced in a study of shared clonotypes between healthy human individuals. TCRdb's copy holds only in-frame clones and misses some; the assay was immunoSEQ multiplex PCR. Among 660,000 or so clones listed, 95% to 97% were seen once. Naive CD8 cells lacked CD45RO, underwent positive selection for CCR7 and left out terminally differentiated effector memory CD45RA+ cells. Sequencing was carried out using naive CD8+ T cells sorted from blood. These receptors came from a young woman in good health.

This rearrangement joins TRBV4-1 to TRBJ2-3; 7 positions agree with TRBD2. The CDR3 loop spans 15 amino acids. Per germline, CDR1 MGHRA and CDR2 YSYEKL. Trimming at V came to 4 bases and at J to 0 bases, leaving 4 bases not matched to a gene. The DNA for the CDR3 is TGCGCCAGCAGCCGCCCGACTAGCAGCACAGATACGCAGTATTTT. It translates to CASSRPTSSTDTQYF.

This rearrangement joins TRBV29-1 to TRBJ1-1; no definite D call. CDR1 is SQVTM and CDR2 is ANQGSEA in the germline V gene. Trimming stripped 4 bases from V and 1 base from J, with 13 bases between. The CDR3 sequence is 14 residues long. The CDR3 DNA follows: TGCAGCGTTGTACCCTTAGGCCCGAACACTGAAGCTTTCTTT. The encoded protein is CSVVPLGPNTEAFF.

This chain uses TRBV28 with TRBJ2-7; no clear D gene. Trimming removed 8 bases at V and 3 bases at J, with 11 bases between. CDR1 is MDHEN and CDR2 is SYDVKM in the germline V gene. The CDR3 consists of 12 residues. The DNA for the CDR3 is TGTGCCAGCGCGAACGCGGACTACGAGCAGTACTTC. Translated: CASANADYEQYF.

The V gene is TRBV7-6, the J gene TRBJ2-3; D is ambiguous. From germline, CDR1 is SGHVS and CDR2 FNYEAQ. This CDR3 region has 18 residues. V lost 2 bases, J lost 0 bases, and 18 bases lay in between. CDR3 amino acids: CASSLLARASPSTDTQYF. The CDR3 bases are TGTGCCAGCAGCTTACTCGCCCGAGCAAGCCCTAGCACAGATACGCAGTATTTT.

The chain joins TRBV4-1 to TRBJ2-1; the match to TRBD2 covers 8 bases. Trimming at V came to 1 base and at J to 1 base, leaving 6 bases not matched to a gene. CDR1 is MGHRA, CDR2 YSYEKL, per germline. The CDR3 is made up of 17 amino acids. CDR3 DNA sequence: TGCGCCAGCAGCCAAGCCTTCAGCGGGAGTTCCTACAATGAGCAGTTCTTC. It translates to CASSQAFSGSSYNEQFF.

This sequence joins TRBV5-4 and TRBJ2-2; 7 nucleotides agree with TRBD2. The CDR3 runs to 14 residues. V lost 2 bases, J lost 6 bases, and 4 bases stayed unmatched. Germline V gene sequence: CDR1 SGHNT, CDR2 YYREEE (reference sequence). This chain's CDR3 is CASSLWGGAGELFF. The DNA of the CDR3 is TGTGCCAGCAGCTTATGGGGGGGGGCCGGGGAGCTGTTTTTT. The full variable domain, its missing parts supplied by reference TRBV5-4 and TRBJ2-2, is ETGVTQSPTHLIKTRGQQVTLRCSSQSGHNTVSWYQQALGQGPQFIFQYYREEENGRGNFPPRFSGLQFPNYSSELNVNALELDDSALYLCASSLWGGAGELFFGEGSRLTVL.

The chain couples TRBV2 to TRBJ2-2; 9 bases fit TRBD2. The trim removed 7 bases at V and 5 bases at J, leaving 5 bases unmatched. Germline loops: CDR1 SNHLY, CDR2 FYNNEI. The CDR3 totals 14 residues. The CDR3 DNA reads TGTGCCAGCAATAGCGGGAGAGGTACCGGGGAGCTGTTTTTT. As protein: CASNSGRGTGELFF.

The V gene is TRBV5-5, the J gene TRBJ2-4; TRBD1 matches 8 bases. V was pared by 4 bases and J by 6 bases, with 6 bases of the junction left unmatched. There are 14 residues in the CDR3. In germline, CDR1 is SGHKS, CDR2 YYEKEE (reference sequence). DNA of the CDR3: TGTGCCAGCAGCACCGGACAGGGAGGAAACATTCAGTACTTC. Protein: CASSTGQGGNIQYF.

The CDR3 DNA reads as TGTGCCAGCAGTTTAGCCGGGACTGGAAACACCATATATTTT. Its protein product is CASSLAGTGNTIYF. The chain combines TRBV28 with TRBJ1-3; D remains unclear. CDR3 size: 14 residues. Trimming stripped 2 bases from V and 2 bases from J, with 7 bases between. Germline assignment: CDR1 MDHEN and CDR2 SYDVKM.

The chain couples TRBV9 to TRBJ1-1; 8 bases map to TRBD1. CDR1 SGDLS and CDR2 YYNGEE come from the germline V gene. The CDR3 is 19 amino acids. The V and J ends lost 0 bases and 3 bases, in that order; junction bases with no gene match: 16. This chain's CDR3 is CASSVESGGAGIGDTEAFF. CDR3 in DNA: TGTGCCAGCAGCGTAGAGTCAGGGGGCGCAGGGATTGGTGACACTGAAGCTTTCTTT.

V gene TRBV6-1 combines with J gene TRBJ2-7; D is perhaps TRBD1 (5 bases). Germline V gene sequence: CDR1 MNHNS, CDR2 SASEGT. This CDR3 comprises 13 residues. Trimming removed 8 bases at V and 1 base at J, with 12 bases between. The CDR3 here is CASGGRDSYEQYF. The CDR3 coding sequence is TGTGCCAGCGGCGGCAGGGATTCCTACGAGCAGTACTTC.

The chain uses TRBV5-6 and TRBJ2-7, with 8 positions matching TRBD1. The CDR3 loop spans 12 amino acids. The junction had 3 bases not matched to a gene; V was cut back by 4 bases and J by 6 bases. Germline V gene sequence: CDR1 SGHDT, CDR2 YYEEEE. The CDR3 DNA reads TGTGCCAGCAGCCGGACAGGGTCCGAGCAGTACTTC. Encoded protein: CASSRTGSEQYF.

This clone was seen a handful of times. The chain couples TRBV7-8 to TRBJ2-3, with 12 bases lining up with TRBD1. This CDR3 contains 16 residues. Germline CDR1 SGHVS, CDR2 FQNEAQ. Trimming at V came to 5 bases and at J to 5 bases, leaving 8 bases not matched to a gene. The CDR3 loop is CASSAGDRGRIDTQYF. The DNA of the CDR3 is TGTGCCAGCAGCGCGGGGGACAGGGGGCGAATAGATACGCAGTATTTT.

V and J are TRBV4-2 and TRBJ2-5; 7 bases align to TRBD2. Germline values: CDR1 LGHNA, CDR2 YNFKEQ. Trimming removed 1 base from V and 2 bases from J; junction bases left unmatched: 13. This CDR3 region has 18 residues. The CDR3 region is CASSQAFVGEGLQETQYF. The CDR3 coding sequence is TGTGCCAGCAGCCAAGCCTTCGTAGGGGAGGGCCTGCAAGAGACCCAGTACTTC.